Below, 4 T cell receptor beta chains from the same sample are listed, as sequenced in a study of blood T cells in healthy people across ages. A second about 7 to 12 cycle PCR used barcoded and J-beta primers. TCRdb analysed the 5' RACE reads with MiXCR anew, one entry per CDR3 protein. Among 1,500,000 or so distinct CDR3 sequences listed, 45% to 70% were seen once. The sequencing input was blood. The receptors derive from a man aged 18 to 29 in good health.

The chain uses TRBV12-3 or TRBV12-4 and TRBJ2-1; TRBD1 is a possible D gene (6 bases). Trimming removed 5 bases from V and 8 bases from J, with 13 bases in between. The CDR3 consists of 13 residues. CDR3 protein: CASSVRGSYEQFF. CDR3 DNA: TGTGCCAGCAGTGTGAGGGGGTCATATGAGCAGTTCTTC.

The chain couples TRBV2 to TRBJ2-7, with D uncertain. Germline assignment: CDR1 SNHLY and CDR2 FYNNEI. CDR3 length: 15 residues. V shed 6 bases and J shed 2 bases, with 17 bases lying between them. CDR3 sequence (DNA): TGTGCCAGCAGGGTAAGGTTATTTTCGGCCTACGAGCAGTACTTC. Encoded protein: CASRVRLFSAYEQYF.

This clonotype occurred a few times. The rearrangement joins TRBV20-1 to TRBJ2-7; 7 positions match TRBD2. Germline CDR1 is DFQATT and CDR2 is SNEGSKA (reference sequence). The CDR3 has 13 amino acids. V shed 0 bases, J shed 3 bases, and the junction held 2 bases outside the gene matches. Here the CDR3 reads CSARDGRSYEQYF. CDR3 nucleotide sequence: TGCAGTGCTAGAGACGGGAGGAGCTACGAGCAGTACTTC.

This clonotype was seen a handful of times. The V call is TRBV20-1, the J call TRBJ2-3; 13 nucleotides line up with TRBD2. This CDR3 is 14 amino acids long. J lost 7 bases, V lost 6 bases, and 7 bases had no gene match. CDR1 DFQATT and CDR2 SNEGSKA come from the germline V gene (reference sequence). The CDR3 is CSAYTSGGANTQYF. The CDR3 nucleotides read TGCAGTGCGTACACTAGCGGGGGGGCGAATACGCAGTATTTT.